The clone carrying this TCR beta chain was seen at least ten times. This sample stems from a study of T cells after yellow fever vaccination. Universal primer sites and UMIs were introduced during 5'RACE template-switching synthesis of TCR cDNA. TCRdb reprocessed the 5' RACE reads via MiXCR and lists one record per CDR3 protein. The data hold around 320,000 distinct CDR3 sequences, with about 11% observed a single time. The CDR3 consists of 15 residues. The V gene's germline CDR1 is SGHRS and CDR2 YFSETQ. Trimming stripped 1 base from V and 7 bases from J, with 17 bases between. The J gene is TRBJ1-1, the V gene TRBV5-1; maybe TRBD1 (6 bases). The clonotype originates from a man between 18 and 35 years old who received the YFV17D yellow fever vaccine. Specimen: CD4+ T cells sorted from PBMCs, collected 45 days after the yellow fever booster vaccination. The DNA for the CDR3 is TGCGCCAGCAGCTTGTGGGGGGGGGCGTCCAATGAAGCTTTCTTT. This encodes CASSLWGGASNEAFF.